The T cell receptor (beta chain) described here comes from a study of cytomegalovirus exposure and HLA in healthy donors. Regarding the study as a whole: Investigators reported 150 to 200 TCR beta chains as tied to cytomegalovirus. What a later analysis showed was that several of the most significant clusters appeared linked to common viral pathogens.

With respect to this clone: Its target is unknown.

The CDR3 is 14 amino acids. Germline V CDR1 and CDR2: SGHAT, FQDESV (reference sequence). The V gene end was trimmed by 1 base and the J gene end by 3 bases; junction bases not matched to a gene: 1. The PCR employed 60 Vbeta primers together with 13 Jbeta primers. TCRdb's table, derived via immunoSEQ multiplex PCR, lists solely in-frame clones and lacks some. Of 100,000 to 150,000 clones listed, roughly 80% were seen once; the top ten hold about 1.2%. The sequenced material came from PBMCs. The chain couples TRBV11-1 to TRBJ1-1; 8 nucleotides line up with TRBD1. The sequence was obtained from a boy between 10 and 17 years old in good health and CMV-seronegative. The CDR3 coding sequence is TGTGCCAGCAGCTTAGGACAGGGGTACACTGAAGCTTTCTTT. Its translation is CASSLGQGYTEAFF. Using reference TRBV11-1 and TRBJ1-1 for the parts outside the CDR3, the full variable domain is EAEVAQSPRYKITEKSQAVAFWCDPISGHATLYWYRQILGQGPELLVQFQDESVVDDSQLPKDRFSAERLKGVDSTLKIQPAELGDSAMYLCASSLGQGYTEAFFGQGTRLTVV.